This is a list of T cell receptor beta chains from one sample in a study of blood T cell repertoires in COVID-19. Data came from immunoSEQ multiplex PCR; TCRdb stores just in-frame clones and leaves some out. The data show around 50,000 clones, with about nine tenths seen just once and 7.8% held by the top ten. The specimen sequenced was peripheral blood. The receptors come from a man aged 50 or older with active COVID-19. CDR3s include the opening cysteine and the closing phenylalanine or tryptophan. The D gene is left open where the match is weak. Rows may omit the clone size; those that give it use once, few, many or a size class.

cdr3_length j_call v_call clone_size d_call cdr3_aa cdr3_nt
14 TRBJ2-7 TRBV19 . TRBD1 CASSIGTGAYEQYF TGTGCCAGTAGTATAGGGACAGGGGCCTACGAGCAGTACTTC
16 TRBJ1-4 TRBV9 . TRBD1 CASSVDTGGVNEKLFF TGTGCCAGCAGCGTGGATACAGGGGGAGTTAATGAAAAACTGTTTTTT
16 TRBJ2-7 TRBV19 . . CASSIDLRPPGYEQYF TGTGCCAGTAGTATAGATCTCCGACCCCCGGGATACGAGCAGTACTTC
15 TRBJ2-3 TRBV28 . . CASSFGGSQSDTQYF TGTGCCAGCAGTTTCGGCGGGTCCCAGTCAGATACGCAGTATTTT
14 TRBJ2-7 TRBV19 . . CASSFQGHLYEQYF TGTGCCAGTAGTTTCCAGGGACATCTATACGAGCAGTACTTC
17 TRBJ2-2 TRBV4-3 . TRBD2 CASSLRGLAGNTGELFF TGCGCCAGCAGCCTGCGGGGACTAGCGGGGAACACCGGGGAGCTGTTTTTT
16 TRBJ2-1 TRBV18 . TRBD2 CASSPNSREGLYEQFF TGTGCCAGCTCACCTAATTCGCGGGAGGGCCTCTATGAGCAGTTCTTC
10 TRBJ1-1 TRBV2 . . CASPENEAFF TGTGCCAGCCCGGAGAATGAAGCTTTCTTT
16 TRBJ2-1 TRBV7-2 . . CASSLAGRYSYNEQFF TGTGCCAGCAGCTTAGCGGGCCGCTACTCCTACAATGAGCAGTTCTTC
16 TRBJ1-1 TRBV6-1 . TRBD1 CASSEEGGFMNTEAFF TGTGCCAGCAGTGAAGAAGGGGGCTTCATGAACACTGAAGCTTTCTTT
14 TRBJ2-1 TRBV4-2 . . CASSQDPSRNEQFF TGTGCCAGCAGCCAAGATCCTAGCCGCAATGAGCAGTTCTTC
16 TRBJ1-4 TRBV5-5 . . CASSWRPGDSNEKLFF TGTGCCAGCAGCTGGAGGCCTGGGGACTCGAATGAAAAACTGTTTTTT
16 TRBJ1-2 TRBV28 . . CASSLWGGRTNYGYTF TGTGCCAGCAGTTTATGGGGGGGAAGGACTAACTATGGCTACACCTTC
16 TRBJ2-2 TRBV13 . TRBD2 CASSLGSGGPTGELFF TGTGCCAGCAGCTTAGGTAGCGGGGGACCTACCGGGGAGCTGTTTTTT
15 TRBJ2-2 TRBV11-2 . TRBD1 CASSSGQVYTGELFF TGTGCCAGCAGCTCGGGACAGGTATACACCGGGGAGCTGTTTTTT
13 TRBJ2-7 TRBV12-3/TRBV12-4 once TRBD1 CASSPPTGSEQYF TGTGCCAGCAGTCCCCCGACAGGGTCCGAGCAGTACTTC
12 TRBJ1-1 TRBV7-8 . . CASSFGSSEAFF TGTGCCAGCTCCTTTGGGAGTAGTGAAGCTTTCTTT
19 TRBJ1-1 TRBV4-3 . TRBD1 CASSQDFFRRTGPGTEAFF TGCGCCAGCAGCCAAGATTTTTTCCGGCGGACAGGGCCGGGGACTGAAGCTTTCTTT
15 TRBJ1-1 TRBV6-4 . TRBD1 CASSDSRQGTTEAFF TGTGCCAGCAGTGACTCCAGACAGGGGACCACTGAAGCTTTCTTT
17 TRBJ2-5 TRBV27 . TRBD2 CASRTVRKREDRETQYF TGTGCCAGCAGAACGGTACGAAAGCGGGAAGATAGAGAGACCCAGTACTTC
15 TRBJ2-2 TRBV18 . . CASSPQEIYTGELFF TGTGCCAGCTCACCACAGGAGATCTACACCGGGGAGCTGTTTTTT
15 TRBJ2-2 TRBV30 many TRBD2 CAWCPTSGRAGELFF TGTGCCTGGTGCCCGACTAGCGGGAGGGCCGGGGAGCTGTTTTTT
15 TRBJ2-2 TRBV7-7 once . CASSLDGGKTGELFF TGTGCTAGCAGCCTAGACGGGGGTAAAACCGGGGAGCTGTTTTTT
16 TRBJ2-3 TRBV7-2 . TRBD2 CASSLRLAGGTDTQYF TGTGCCAGCAGCTTGAGACTAGCGGGGGGCACAGATACGCAGTATTTT
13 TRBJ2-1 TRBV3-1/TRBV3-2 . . CASSQGLGDEQFF TGTGCCAGCAGCCAAGGTCTGGGCGATGAGCAGTTCTTC
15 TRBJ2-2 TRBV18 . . CASSLDSGDTGELFF TGTGCCAGCTCACTGGACAGTGGGGACACCGGGGAGCTGTTTTTT
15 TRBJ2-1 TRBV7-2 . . CASSLAYSGHNEQFF TGTGCCAGCAGCTTAGCATATAGCGGACACAATGAGCAGTTCTTC
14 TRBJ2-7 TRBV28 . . CASSLRRDTYEQYF TGTGCCAGCAGTTTACGCAGGGACACCTACGAGCAGTACTTC
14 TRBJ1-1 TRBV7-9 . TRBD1 CASSPIGGAGEAFF TGTGCCAGCAGTCCCATAGGGGGCGCCGGTGAAGCTTTCTTT
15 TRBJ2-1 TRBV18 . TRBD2 CASSPPLAGAREQFF TGTGCCAGCTCACCACCCCTAGCGGGAGCGCGGGAGCAGTTCTTC
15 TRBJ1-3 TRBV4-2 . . CASSQVSVSGNTIYF TGTGCCAGCAGCCAAGTTTCAGTCTCTGGAAACACCATATATTTT
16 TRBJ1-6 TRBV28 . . CASSLQGRRNNSPLHF TGTGCCAGCAGTTTACAGGGCAGGCGGAATAATTCACCCCTCCACTTT
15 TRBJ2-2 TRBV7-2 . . CASSLGALRSGELFF TGTGCCAGCAGCTTAGGGGCCCTCCGTAGCGGGGAGCTGTTTTTT
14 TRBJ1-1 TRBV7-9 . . CASSFSGGITEAFF TGTGCCAGCAGCTTTTCTGGGGGCATCACTGAAGCTTTCTTT
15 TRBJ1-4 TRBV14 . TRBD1 CASSPGDRTNEKLFF TGTGCCAGCAGCCCAGGGGACAGAACTAATGAAAAACTGTTTTTT
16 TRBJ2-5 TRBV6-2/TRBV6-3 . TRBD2 CASSYLLAGEAGTQYF TGTGCCAGCAGTTACCTTCTAGCGGGAGAGGCAGGGACCCAGTACTTC
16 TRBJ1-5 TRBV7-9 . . CASSFSLTGANQPQHF TGTGCCAGCAGCTTTTCCCTAACGGGAGCTAATCAGCCCCAGCATTTT
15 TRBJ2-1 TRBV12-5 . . CASGLAGSSYNEQFF TGTGCTAGTGGTTTGGCGGGGAGCTCCTACAATGAGCAGTTCTTC
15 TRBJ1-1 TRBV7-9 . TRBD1 CASSLRTGGDGEAFF TGTGCCAGCAGCTTACGGACAGGGGGCGATGGGGAAGCTTTCTTT
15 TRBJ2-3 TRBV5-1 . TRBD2 CASSFSGRGTDTQYF TGCGCCAGCAGCTTTAGCGGGAGAGGGACAGATACGCAGTATTTT
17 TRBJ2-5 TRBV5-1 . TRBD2 CASSGGGLAGARETQYF TGCGCCAGCAGCGGCGGGGGACTAGCGGGAGCGCGAGAGACCCAGTACTTC